The 26 T cell receptor beta chains reported below all come from one sample, sequenced in a study of shared clonotypes between healthy human individuals. Assay used: immunoSEQ multiplex PCR; TCRdb lists only in-frame clones, some missing. The top ten clones hold more than 1.5% of a sample with 2 million to 2.5 million clones, roughly 91% of them seen once. Naive CD8 isolation took CD45RO-negative cells positively selected for CCR7 and excluded terminally differentiated effector memory CD45RA+ cells. Specimen: naive CD8+ T cells from PBMCs. These receptors were collected from a man aged 18 to 30 in good health. Some clones in this sample may be carry-over from other donors' samples.

The genes are TRBV25-1 and TRBJ1-6; 7 bases line up with TRBD1. Germline CDR1 is MGHDK and CDR2 is SYGVNS. The length of the CDR3 is 15 residues. V was pared by 7 bases and J by 5 bases, with 8 bases of the junction left unmatched. The chain's CDR3 is CASKTPGQNNSPLHF. In DNA, the CDR3 is TGTGCCAGCAAGACCCCGGGACAGAATAATTCACCCCTCCACTTT. Filled out from reference TRBV25-1 and TRBJ1-6, the complete variable domain reads EADIYQTPRYLVIGTGKKITLECSQTMGHDKMYWYQQDPGMELHLIHYSYGVNSTEKGDLSSESTVSRIRTEHFPLTLESARPSHTSQYLCASKTPGQNNSPLHFGNGTRLTVT.

V usage is TRBV9 and J usage is TRBJ1-1; D is unclear. V shed 4 bases and J shed 2 bases, with 15 bases lying between them. The CDR3 has 15 residues. Germline V gene lookup returns CDR1 SGDLS and CDR2 YYNGEE. The CDR3 DNA sequence: TGTGCCAGCAGCCCGGCGGTATGGGAAAACACTGAAGCTTTCTTT. Translated, it gives CASSPAVWENTEAFF. Full variable domain (missing parts from reference TRBV9 and TRBJ1-1): DSGVTQTPKHLITATGQRVTLRCSPRSGDLSVYWYQQSLDQGLQFLIQYYNGEERAKGNILERFSAQQFPDLHSELNLSSLELGDSALYFCASSPAVWENTEAFFGQGTRLTVV.

This chain joins TRBV9 and TRBJ2-1; TRBD2 matches at 14 bases. The CDR3 contains 16 residues. Trimming took 4 bases from V and 10 from J; bases not matched to a gene: 10. CDR1 SGDLS and CDR2 YYNGEE come from the germline V gene. The CDR3 sequence is CASSPGTSGRVGEQFF. The CDR3 DNA reads as TGTGCCAGCAGCCCGGGGACTAGCGGGAGAGTAGGGGAGCAGTTCTTC.

The chain uses TRBV28 and TRBJ2-1; weak D call: TRBD2 (5 bases). Trimming shortened V by 7 bases and J by 6 bases, and 16 bases separated the two germline ends. The CDR3 is 14 amino acids. The germline CDR1 and CDR2 sequences are MDHEN and SYDVKM. The CDR3 protein is CASIGRAYLNEQFF. CDR3 coding DNA: TGTGCCAGCATCGGGCGGGCATACCTCAATGAGCAGTTCTTC.

This rearrangement joins TRBV27 to TRBJ2-7; D is perhaps TRBD1 or TRBD2 (8 bases each). In germline, CDR1 is MNHEY, CDR2 SMNVEV (reference sequence). The germline V and J ends were trimmed by 2 bases and 2 bases, with 22 bases remaining between them. The length of the CDR3 is 18 residues. The CDR3 DNA reads as TGTGCCAGCAGTTTAAGTGCGGGGGGACAGGACAACCCCTACGAGCAGTACTTC. Amino acid sequence: CASSLSAGGQDNPYEQYF.

V is TRBV9 and J is TRBJ2-7; a weak D match, TRBD1 (5 bases). Germline CDR1 reads SGDLS; CDR2 reads YYNGEE. The CDR3 is 15 residues long. Trimming cost V 3 bases and J 2 bases, with 15 bases left between them. The chain's CDR3 is CASSGSQEPTYEQYF. CDR3 nucleotide sequence: TGTGCCAGCAGCGGGTCACAGGAGCCTACCTACGAGCAGTACTTC.

The gene calls are TRBV11-3 and TRBJ2-7; D is undetermined. This CDR3 has 13 residues. From germline, CDR1 is SGHNT and CDR2 YENEEA. V was clipped by 2 bases and J by 1 base, with 6 bases between them. CDR3 region: CASSLPGSYEQYF. The CDR3 nucleotides read TGTGCCAGCAGCTTACCCGGTTCCTACGAGCAGTACTTC.

The rearrangement uses TRBV7-9 and TRBJ1-4; 8 bases align to TRBD1. V trimming: 4 bases; J trimming: 1 base; junction bases outside the gene matches: 5. Looked up from germline, CDR1 is SEHNR and CDR2 is FQNEAQ (reference sequence). CDR3 size: 16 residues. The chain's CDR3 is CASSSNDRGTNEKLFF. Here the CDR3 DNA reads TGTGCCAGCAGCTCAAATGACAGGGGAACTAATGAAAAACTGTTTTTT.

The gene calls are TRBV9 and TRBJ2-1; maybe TRBD2 (5 bases). The germline gives CDR1 SGDLS, CDR2 YYNGEE. V was clipped by 0 bases and J by 6 bases, with 13 bases between them. CDR3 length: 15 residues. The CDR3 nucleotides read TGTGCCAGCAGCGTAGAGGGCGGGCCCAGCAATGAGCAGTTCTTC. Translated: CASSVEGGPSNEQFF.

J is TRBJ2-1 and V is TRBV4-1, with TRBD2 identical over 10 bases. This CDR3 spans 14 amino acids. Germline loops: CDR1 MGHRA, CDR2 YSYEKL. The J segment lost 5 bases and the V segment lost 5 bases, leaving 3 bases of the junction unmatched. For the CDR3, the DNA is TGCGCCAGCAGCGTCAGCGGGAGGGACAATGAGCAGTTCTTC. As protein: CASSVSGRDNEQFF.

The V and J genes are TRBV4-2 and TRBJ2-2; TRBD2 matches 7 bases. CDR1 and CDR2 from the germline V gene are LGHNA and YNFKEQ. V trimming: 6 bases; J trimming: 0 bases; junction bases outside the gene matches: 10. The CDR3 has 17 amino acids. CDR3 sequence reads: CASSTLLALANTGELFF. CDR3 nucleotides: TGTGCCAGCAGTACCCTACTAGCGCTCGCGAACACCGGGGAGCTGTTTTTT.

The rearrangement uses TRBV2 and TRBJ1-5, with TRBD1 as a possible D gene (5 bases). CDR1 and CDR2 (germline): SNHLY, FYNNEI. V shed 6 bases and J shed 5 bases, with 8 bases lying between them. The CDR3 has 12 amino acids. The CDR3 coding sequence is TGTGCCAGCAGCAGGGCCGATCAGCCCCAGCATTTT. Protein: CASSRADQPQHF.

This clone was found a few times. This chain joins TRBV19 and TRBJ1-5; the D is unclear. Germline V lookup: CDR1 LNHDA, CDR2 SQIVND (reference sequence). Trimming removed 5 bases from V and 9 bases from J, with 11 bases in between. This CDR3 region has 12 residues. The CDR3 spells CASSRGVGPQHF. The CDR3 DNA sequence: TGTGCCAGTAGTCGGGGTGTCGGGCCCCAGCATTTT.

Details on this clone: Within the sample, other DNA sequences also encode this same CDR3. The rearrangement links TRBV30 to TRBJ1-3; no reliable D call. CDR1 and CDR2 (germline): GTSNPN, SVGIG (reference sequence). This CDR3 region has 14 residues. Trimming left V 1 base short and J 1 base short, with 8 bases between. The CDR3 is CAWSEGGSGNTIYF. The CDR3 bases are TGTGCCTGGAGTGAAGGAGGGTCTGGAAACACCATATATTTT.

The rearrangement links TRBV5-1 to TRBJ2-1; 10 bases match TRBD1. V shed 4 bases and J 6 bases; nucleotides not matched to a gene: 16. Germline V lookup: CDR1 SGHRS, CDR2 YFSETQ. The CDR3 has 18 amino acids. CDR3 nucleotide sequence: TGCGCCAGCAGCGTGACCTCGATTGACAGGGGGCCCGGCAATGAGCAGTTCTTC. Protein product: CASSVTSIDRGPGNEQFF.

The chain combines TRBV28 with TRBJ2-5; TRBD2 matches 7 bases. There are 16 residues in the CDR3. Germline CDR1 reads MDHEN; CDR2 reads SYDVKM. The V and J ends lost 4 bases and 3 bases, in that order; junction bases with no gene match: 11. The CDR3 bases are TGTGCCAGCAGTTCCAGAAGGGCGGGAGAAAAAGAGACCCAGTACTTC. Its translation is CASSSRRAGEKETQYF.

The genes are TRBV7-9 and TRBJ2-5; D possibly uses TRBD1 or TRBD2 (5 bases each). The CDR3 contains 16 residues. Germline V gene data show CDR1 as SEHNR and CDR2 as FQNEAQ (reference sequence). Trimming shortened V by 6 bases and J by 5 bases, and 22 bases separated the two germline ends. The CDR3 spells CASRRGEGRGLETQYF. DNA of the CDR3: TGTGCCAGCAGGCGCGGAGAGGGACGAGGGTTGGAGACCCAGTACTTC.

V usage is TRBV25-1 and J usage is TRBJ2-7; no clear D. CDR1 is MGHDK and CDR2 is SYGVNS in the germline V gene. The V gene lost 5 bases and the J gene lost 1 base, with 9 bases spanning the gap. The CDR3 covers 13 residues. CDR3 residues: CASSFPDSYEQYF. DNA of the CDR3: TGTGCCAGCAGTTTCCCTGATTCCTACGAGCAGTACTTC.

The chain links TRBV5-8 to TRBJ2-7, with D maybe TRBD2 (6 bases). CDR1 is SGHTS and CDR2 is YDEGEE in the germline V gene. The CDR3 loop spans 14 amino acids. Trimming removed 4 bases at V and 2 bases at J, with 13 bases between. The CDR3 region is CASSVSGETYEQYF. The CDR3 nucleotides read TGTGCCAGCAGCGTTTCGGGGGAAACCTACGAGCAGTACTTC.

The genes are TRBV7-6 and TRBJ2-3; D is perhaps TRBD1 or TRBD2 (6 bases each). Germline values: CDR1 SGHVS, CDR2 FNYEAQ. This CDR3 is built from 15 residues. V shed 1 base and J shed 5 bases, with 13 bases lying between them. This CDR3 is CASSLGGTREDTQYF. The CDR3 bases are TGTGCCAGCAGCTTAGGCGGGACACGCGAAGATACGCAGTATTTT.

The genes are TRBV4-2 and TRBJ1-4; D remains unclear. CDR1 is LGHNA and CDR2 is YNFKEQ in the germline V gene. V lost 1 base, J lost 4 bases, and 10 bases lay in between. This CDR3 has 15 residues. The CDR3 DNA reads as TGTGCCAGCAGCCAAGGAAGTGTGTTTAATGAAAAACTGTTTTTT. Encoded protein: CASSQGSVFNEKLFF.

The V call is TRBV7-2, the J call TRBJ2-7; D perhaps matches TRBD2 (5 bases). CDR3 size: 14 residues. Germline CDR1 is SGHTA and CDR2 is FQGNSA. The germline V and J ends were trimmed by 5 bases and 0 bases, with 11 bases remaining between them. The CDR3 sequence is CASSASSSSYEQYF. The DNA of the CDR3 is TGTGCCAGCAGCGCCTCTAGCAGCTCCTACGAGCAGTACTTC.

J is TRBJ2-7 and V is TRBV25-1; 9 nucleotides line up with TRBD1. Looked up from germline, CDR1 is MGHDK and CDR2 is SYGVNS. CDR3 size: 15 residues. The junction had 7 bases not matched to a gene; V was cut back by 4 bases and J by 3 bases. The DNA of the CDR3 is TGTGCCAGCAGTGGCCGGGACAGGGTTAACTACGAGCAGTACTTC. This sequence encodes CASSGRDRVNYEQYF.

The chain links TRBV6-1 to TRBJ2-3; TRBD1 matches at 7 bases. V shed 8 bases and J 0 bases; nucleotides not matched to a gene: 5. Germline CDR1 MNHNS, CDR2 SASEGT. This CDR3 has 14 residues. CDR3 sequence reads: CASRQGSSTDTQYF. The DNA for the CDR3 is TGTGCCAGCCGACAGGGCTCCAGCACAGATACGCAGTATTTT.

The chain links TRBV2 to TRBJ2-1, with 9 positions matching TRBD2. The CDR3 totals 14 residues. Per the germline V gene, CDR1 is SNHLY and CDR2 is FYNNEI. V lost 5 bases, J lost 4 bases, and 3 bases stayed unmatched. The CDR3 DNA reads as TGTGCCAGCAGTATGACTAGCGGTTACAATGAGCAGTTCTTC. Amino acid sequence: CASSMTSGYNEQFF.

The rearrangement joins TRBV6-5 to TRBJ2-7; 13 bases are a match to TRBD2. Germline values: CDR1 MNHEY, CDR2 SVGAGI. V was clipped by 2 bases and J by 3 bases; unmatched bases: 4. The CDR3 consists of 16 residues. CDR3 in DNA: TGTGCCAGCAGTTACCTAGGACTAGCGGGAGTCTACGAGCAGTACTTC. Translation: CASSYLGLAGVYEQYF.